The sequence of this TCR beta chain was determined in a study of OX40 agonist ivuxolimab in advanced cancers. Study background: At 65% to 90% male, the cohort had a mean age of 60 years, ranging from about 23 to 80.

CDR1 MDHEN and CDR2 SYDVKM come from the germline V gene. This CDR3 contains 11 residues. V lost 6 bases and J 15 bases, leaving 15 bases between the germline ends. Sequenced by immunoSEQ multiplex PCR; TCRdb stores in-frame clones only, minus some. The table records some 40,000 clones, about 90% of them present only once. This TCR was recovered from an adult with an advanced solid tumor such as melanoma, head and neck, liver or kidney cancer. The chain combines TRBV28 with TRBJ1-5; maybe TRBD1 (5 bases). The specimen comprised CD4+ or CD8+ T cells sorted from blood, sampled in a trial of the OX40 agonist ivuxolimab. The CDR3 bases are TGTGCCAGCAGCCGACAGCCCTGGTTGCATTTT. Residues: CASSRQPWLHF.